A selection of T cell receptor beta chains follows, all from one sample in a study of blood T cell repertoires in COVID-19. Generated by immunoSEQ multiplex PCR, the TCRdb table keeps only in-frame clones and is missing some. The sample lists tens of thousands of clones, roughly 80% occurring once. What was sequenced was peripheral blood. The receptors come from a man between 65 and 79 years old who had recovered from COVID-19. The CDR3 runs from the conserved cysteine through the conserved F or W. Clone size appears in some rows only: once, few, many, or a class for an expanded clone.

TRBV6-5	few	TRBJ2-3	CASRGLGTDTQYF
TRBV4-2	.	TRBJ1-1	CASSQEGLGGGDTEAFF
TRBV7-2	.	TRBJ2-5	CASSRDGSQATSETQYF
TRBV5-1	.	TRBJ1-2	CASSLSSGNGYTF
TRBV30	.	TRBJ2-5	CAWSWWRETQYF
TRBV9	.	TRBJ1-1	CASSVVSGNTEAFF
TRBV7-6	.	TRBJ2-5	CASSLAGAGGPSFSETQYF
TRBV9	.	TRBJ2-1	CASSVGAGGSSYNEQFF
TRBV27	.	TRBJ1-4	CASRKQGVSEKLFF
TRBV10-2	.	TRBJ2-1	CASRATSSSYNEQFF
TRBV19	.	TRBJ1-6	CASGTGNSPLHF
TRBV7-2	once	TRBJ1-2	CASSLAGQGYGYTF
TRBV3-1/TRBV3-2	.	TRBJ1-6	CASPNCSPLHF
TRBV11-2	.	TRBJ2-2	CASSYARDTVTGELFF
TRBV12-3/TRBV12-4	once	TRBJ2-7	CASSLIQGNEQYF
TRBV7-6	.	TRBJ2-1	CASSLVQTRGSNEQFF
TRBV7-9	.	TRBJ2-7	CASAGQGFRNEQYF
TRBV11-3	.	TRBJ2-3	CASSLESVADTQYF
TRBV3-1/TRBV3-2	.	TRBJ2-7	CASSQVVYEQYF
TRBV4-3	few	TRBJ2-3	CASSQVGVSTDTQYF
TRBV6-2/TRBV6-3	.	TRBJ2-1	CASSYSLGADEQFF
TRBV29-1	many	TRBJ1-2	CSVEVAVYGYTF
TRBV30	.	TRBJ1-3	CAWIGAAGNTIYF
TRBV6-1	once	TRBJ1-4	CASSEVLGNEKLFF
TRBV27	.	TRBJ2-3	CASGGGSDTQYF
TRBV29-1	.	TRBJ1-3	CSVRGGDTIYF
TRBV3-1/TRBV3-2	.	TRBJ1-6	CASSHSAQGYNSPLHF
TRBV28	.	TRBJ1-2	CASSLFTTRGVGYTF
TRBV11-3	once	TRBJ2-1	CASSLDWTPPYDDEQFF
TRBV7-9	.	TRBJ2-1	CASSSVAGVTYNEQFF
TRBV14	few	TRBJ1-1	CASSHPPVEAFF
TRBV11-2	.	TRBJ2-5	CASSLDPAIKETQYF
TRBV5-5	.	TRBJ2-1	CASSLGRSGTGLNEQFF
TRBV14	.	TRBJ2-3	CASSPGTGGNTQYF
TRBV30	.	TRBJ1-1	CAWSVLRGEAFF
TRBV5-6	many	TRBJ2-1	CASSSDWNDNEQFF
TRBV7-3	.	TRBJ2-3	CASSRTSGGRGTDTQYF
TRBV5-6	.	TRBJ1-1	CASSLQSAGSFSEAFF
TRBV10-3	.	TRBJ1-2	CAISEWGQGALGYTF
TRBV7-9	.	TRBJ2-3	CASSYSGGRTDTQYF
TRBV28	once	TRBJ1-2	CAITGGDGYTF
TRBV12-3/TRBV12-4	.	TRBJ1-1	CASSLRKDTEAFF
TRBV2	.	TRBJ1-4	CASARDRSATNEKLFF
TRBV2	few	TRBJ2-7	CASRQGEYSYEQYF
TRBV23-1	.	TRBJ1-5	CASSRPQGQPQHF
TRBV3-1/TRBV3-2	.	TRBJ2-2	CASSREGTGELFF
TRBV12-2	.	TRBJ2-7	CASRLALRPEQYF
TRBV11-3	.	TRBJ2-7	CASSPRDRGTYEQYF
TRBV10-3	.	TRBJ2-2	CAISQGDTGELFF
TRBV30	.	TRBJ2-7	CAWRGPHEQYF
TRBV27	.	TRBJ1-6	CASSLQGMALHF
TRBV7-2	.	TRBJ2-1	CASSTGQGVKQFF